The sequence of this TCR beta chain was determined in a study of control samples from healthy donors and cancer patients. Looked up from germline, CDR1 is SGHNT and CDR2 is YYREEE (reference sequence). The CDR3 has 14 amino acids. Trimming left V 7 bases short and J 0 bases short, with 10 bases between. Using immunoSEQ multiplex PCR, the repertoire was profiled, and TCRdb retains in-frame clones only, with some absent. The sample carries 65,000 to 75,000 clones, 87% recorded once. Sequencing used blood. The J gene is TRBJ2-2, the V gene TRBV5-4; D ambiguous. This TCR derives from a woman aged 50 to 60 in good health. CDR3 sequence reads: CASFAASNTGELFF. In DNA, the CDR3 is TGTGCCAGCTTTGCCGCCTCGAACACCGGGGAGCTGTTTTTT.